The clone carrying this T cell receptor beta chain has more than one count but fewer than ten. What it binds is not known. This CDR3 has 14 amino acids. With V trimmed by 3 bases and J by 2 bases, 2 bases remained unmatched. Germline assignment: CDR1 SGHAT and CDR2 FQDESV (reference sequence). TCRdb re-derived calls from the 5' RACE reads in MiXCR, one entry per CDR3 protein. The data contain a few hundred thousand distinct CDR3 sequences, approximately 10% of them singletons. The data were taken from a study of T-cell memory formation after mild COVID-19. Study-level results: Clones contracting across day 15 to 85 had a balanced CD4/CD8 profile; later expanding clones leaned CD4+.

The specimen was PBMCs or a T cell subset sorted from them (not recorded which). The gene calls are TRBV11-1 and TRBJ1-1, with 8 bases that match TRBD1. The TCR comes from a man younger than 35 who had mild COVID-19 (a few samples of this study predate the infection). Cell type and time point are not known. The CDR3 is CASSFGQGNTEAFF. In nucleotides, the CDR3 is TGTGCCAGCAGCTTCGGACAGGGTAACACTGAAGCTTTCTTT.